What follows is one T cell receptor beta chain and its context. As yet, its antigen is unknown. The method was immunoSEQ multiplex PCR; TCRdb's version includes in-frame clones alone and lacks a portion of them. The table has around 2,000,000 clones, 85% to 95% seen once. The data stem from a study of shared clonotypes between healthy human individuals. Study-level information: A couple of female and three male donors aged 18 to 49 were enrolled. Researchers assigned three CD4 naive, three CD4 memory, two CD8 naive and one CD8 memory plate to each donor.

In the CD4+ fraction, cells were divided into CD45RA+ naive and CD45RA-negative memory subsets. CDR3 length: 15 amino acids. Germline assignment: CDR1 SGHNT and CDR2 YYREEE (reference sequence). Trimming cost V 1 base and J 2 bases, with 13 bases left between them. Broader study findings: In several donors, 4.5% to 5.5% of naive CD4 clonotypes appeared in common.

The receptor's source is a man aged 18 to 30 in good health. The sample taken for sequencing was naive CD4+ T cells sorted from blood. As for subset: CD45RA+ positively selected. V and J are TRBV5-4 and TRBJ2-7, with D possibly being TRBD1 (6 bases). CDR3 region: CASSLIGQPTYEQYF. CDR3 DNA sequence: TGTGCCAGCAGCTTGATAGGACAGCCAACCTACGAGCAGTACTTC.